A single sample is the source of the 10 T cell receptor beta chains below, sequenced in a study of Ad26.COV2.S vaccination and SARS-CoV-2 variants. Sample treatment: 19 received Ad26.COV2.S at low or high dose, single or two shots; five or six received placebo; per-sample allocation not given. Material that was analyzed had been drawn on day 63 after the first vaccine or placebo injection. Libraries were prepared by immunoSEQ multiplex PCR; TCRdb keeps only in-frame clonotypes and omits some of them. The sample contains 440,000 or so clones, approximately 90% of which appear only once. Sequencing was performed on peripheral blood, taken in a trial of Ad26.COV2.S vaccine versus placebo. The source is a person aged 18-65 years who received the Ad26.COV2.S COVID-19 vaccine or a placebo.

This chain links TRBV6-5 with TRBJ2-1; 8 positions match TRBD1. The CDR3 consists of 14 residues. The V and J ends lost 5 bases and 2 bases, in that order; junction bases with no gene match: 2. CDR1 MNHEY and CDR2 SVGAGI come from the germline V gene. CDR3 amino acids: CASSKQGAYNEQFF. The DNA of the CDR3 is TGTGCCAGCAGTAAACAGGGGGCCTACAATGAGCAGTTCTTC.

This chain joins TRBV4-3 and TRBJ2-1, with a possible D match to TRBD2 (5 bases). The V and J ends lost 4 bases and 0 bases respectively, with 19 bases between them. The germline V gene encodes CDR1 LGHNA and CDR2 YSLEER. The CDR3 extends over 18 amino acids. CDR3: CASSPTLGLSSSYNEQFF. Written as DNA, the CDR3 is TGCGCCAGCAGCCCCACTCTAGGACTCTCGAGCTCCTACAATGAGCAGTTCTTC.

The chain carries TRBV9 and TRBJ2-2, with D unclear. The CDR3 runs to 14 residues. Trimming cost V 0 bases and J 3 bases, with 6 bases left between them. The germline V gene encodes CDR1 SGDLS and CDR2 YYNGEE. CDR3 bases: TGTGCCAGCAGCGTAGACTATTACACCGGGGAGCTGTTTTTT. Translated: CASSVDYYTGELFF.

The chain has TRBV5-1 and TRBJ1-4; 8 bases are shared with TRBD1. The CDR3 totals 15 residues. CDR1 is SGHRS, CDR2 YFSETQ, per germline. The V and J ends lost 4 bases and 2 bases, in that order; junction bases with no gene match: 4. CDR3 protein: CASSSTGGTNEKLFF. In DNA form, the CDR3 reads TGCGCCAGCAGCAGTACAGGGGGGACTAATGAAAAACTGTTTTTT.

The chain uses TRBV29-1 and TRBJ2-3, with D possibly being TRBD1 (5 bases). The length of the CDR3 is 16 residues. The V gene lost 1 base and the J gene lost 2 bases, with 16 bases spanning the gap. Per germline, CDR1 SQVTM and CDR2 ANQGSEA. CDR3 DNA: TGCAGCGTTGAAGGAGACCAGGGCAGTGCCACAGATACGCAGTATTTT. It codes for CSVEGDQGSATDTQYF.

The rearrangement uses TRBV4-1 and TRBJ1-2; a weak D match, TRBD1 (5 bases). The V gene lost 0 bases and the J gene lost 5 bases, with 16 bases spanning the gap. The CDR3 contains 16 residues. The germline gives CDR1 MGHRA, CDR2 YSYEKL. The chain's CDR3 is CASSQDGNRQLYGYTF. The CDR3 nucleotides read TGCGCCAGCAGCCAAGACGGGAACAGGCAGCTTTATGGCTACACCTTC.

CDR3: CASSKAEAHYGYTF. The CDR3 DNA reads as TGTGCCAGCAGCAAGGCAGAGGCCCACTATGGCTACACCTTC. The chain links TRBV21-1 to TRBJ1-2. TRBV21-1 is assigned pseudogene status. This CDR3 is built from 14 residues.

The chain's CDR3 is CASSQGLDLRQLLNYGYTF. For the CDR3, the DNA is TGCGCCAGCAGCCAAGGTTTGGATCTAAGACAGCTCCTTAACTATGGCTACACCTTC. The rearrangement links TRBV4-3 to TRBJ1-2, with D maybe TRBD1 (5 bases). The ends were cut back, 1 base at V and 1 base at J, with 22 bases in the middle. The CDR3 extends over 19 amino acids. The V gene's germline CDR1 is LGHNA and CDR2 YSLEER.

This chain links TRBV19 with TRBJ1-5; D unresolved. The V gene's germline CDR1 is LNHDA and CDR2 SQIVND (reference sequence). V shed 3 bases and J shed 3 bases, with 9 bases lying between them. This CDR3 is 14 amino acids long. The CDR3: CASSMGVPNQPQHF. Here the CDR3 DNA reads TGTGCCAGTAGTATGGGTGTTCCCAATCAGCCCCAGCATTTT.

V gene TRBV4-1 combines with J gene TRBJ1-2; possible D gene TRBD1, 6 bases. The CDR3 loop spans 15 amino acids. Between the trimmed V and J ends, which lost 4 bases and 8 bases, there was a span of 20 bases. The germline V gene has CDR1 MGHRA and CDR2 YSYEKL. The CDR3 bases are TGCGCCAGCAGCCTAGACCACACAGGGTCGGGAGGCTACACCTTC. It yields the protein CASSLDHTGSGGYTF.